This T cell receptor (beta chain) appears in the sequencing data of a study of cytomegalovirus exposure and HLA in healthy donors. Study results and limitations: Most subjects had HLA-A and HLA-B alleles reportedly predicted accurately by TCR beta sequences. Reportedly, cytomegalovirus status was diagnosed with high sensitivity and specificity.

With 60 Vbeta and 13 Jbeta primers, the PCR was carried out. Assay: immunoSEQ multiplex PCR; the TCRdb copy retains only in-frame clones and omits some. Among around 110,000 clones, 65% to 75% were seen once, and the ten largest hold around 5%. On this clone: Its antigen is unidentified.

The CDR3 runs 14 residues. The germline gives CDR1 SNHLY, CDR2 FYNNEI. V shed 8 bases, J shed 3 bases, and the junction held 8 bases outside the gene matches. The specimen was PBMCs. The source of this sequence is a man aged 25 to 40 in good health and CMV-seropositive. The V and J genes are TRBV2 and TRBJ2-5, with TRBD2 matching over 8 bases. The CDR3: CASSGGRTEETQYF. The CDR3 region has the DNA TGTGCCAGCTCGGGGGGGCGGACAGAAGAGACCCAGTACTTC.